This record covers a single TCR beta chain. At the DNA level, this CDR3 is encoded by other sequences in the same sample as well. This entry comes from a study of shared clonotypes between healthy human individuals. Study-wide background: The cohort had two women and three men, ages 18 to 49.

Terminally differentiated effector memory CD45RA+ cells were left out of the naive CD8 fraction, which was CD45RO-negative and positively selected for CCR7. A deep-level run was used for the assay. Replicate PCRs from sorted subsets contained about 0.2 ug DNA, which is roughly 30,000 T cell genomes. The protocol was immunoSEQ multiplex PCR, while the TCRdb copy is restricted to in-frame clones and leaves out a portion. The data hold about 2,200,000 clones, with about 92% observed a single time. Germline assignment: CDR1 SGDLS and CDR2 YYNGEE. The CDR3 contains 13 residues. Trimming stripped 0 bases from V and 8 bases from J, with 11 bases between.

The genes are TRBV9 and TRBJ1-2, with D hard to call. The sequence was obtained from a man aged 18 to 29 in good health. Some clones in this sample may be carry-over from other donors' samples. Sequencing was carried out using naive CD8+ T cells from PBMCs. The CDR3 coding sequence is TGTGCCAGCAGCGTAGGGTCGGGGATAGGCTACACCTTC. This codes for CASSVGSGIGYTF.